A single sample gave rise to the 7 T cell receptor beta chains below, sequenced in a study of T cell changes during pregnancy in multiple sclerosis. TCRdb's copy holds only in-frame clones and misses some; the assay was immunoSEQ multiplex PCR. The table includes around 41,000 clones, about 90% detected once. Source: CD4+ T cells from peripheral blood mononuclear cells, taken in the third trimester of pregnancy. The receptors come from a female donor in good health, enrolled as a control in a pregnancy study.

The chain links TRBV1 to TRBJ2-1; the table's D call, TRBD2, was not checked against the DNA. TRBV1 is noted as a pseudogene. The CDR3 has 19 amino acids. CDR3 nucleotide sequence: TGCACCAGCAGCCAAGGCATAGCTTTTAACGCGGGAGGGTACAATGAGCAGTTCTTC. Protein: CTSSQGIAFNAGGYNEQFF.

This clone occurred a few times. The J gene is TRBJ1-4, the V gene TRBV5-1; 7 nucleotides line up with TRBD1. V lost 4 bases and J lost 7; bases outside the gene matches: 7. The CDR3 covers 14 residues. The V gene's germline CDR1 is SGHRS and CDR2 YFSETQ. In DNA, the CDR3 is TGCGCCAGCAGCGGAACAGGGGCGGCTGAAAAACTGTTTTTT. It codes for CASSGTGAAEKLFF.

The rearrangement links TRBV19 to TRBJ2-1; TRBD2 aligns across 8 bases. CDR1 and CDR2 from the germline V gene are LNHDA and SQIVND (reference sequence). The CDR3 loop spans 13 amino acids. The trim removed 6 bases at V and 5 bases at J, leaving 3 bases unmatched. The CDR3 DNA reads TGTGCCAGTAGACCTAGCGGGCACAATGAGCAGTTCTTC. Its translation: CASRPSGHNEQFF. Filled out from reference TRBV19 and TRBJ2-1, the complete variable domain reads DGGITQSPKYLFRKEGQNVTLSCEQNLNHDAMYWYRQDPGQGLRLIYYSQIVNDFQKGDIAEGYSVSREKKESFPLTVTSAQKNPTAFYLCASRPSGHNEQFFGPGTRLTVL.

The chain employs TRBV7-2 and TRBJ1-4, with 7 nucleotides matching TRBD1. The CDR3 contains 15 residues. V lost 0 bases, J lost 6 bases, and 4 bases stayed unmatched. CDR1 is SGHTA, CDR2 FQGNSA, per germline. For the CDR3, the DNA is TGTGCCAGCAGCTTAGCGACGACAGGGTATGAAAAACTGTTTTTT. Translating it yields CASSLATTGYEKLFF.

The J gene is TRBJ2-5, the V gene TRBV10-2, with D perhaps TRBD1 (6 bases). V lost 7 bases, J lost 4 bases, and 16 bases lay in between. The length of the CDR3 is 14 residues. Germline CDR1 reads WSHSY; CDR2 reads SAAADI. In DNA form, the CDR3 reads TGCGCCAGCACCCGGGACACGTGGGGAGAGACCCAGTACTTC. Translating it yields CASTRDTWGETQYF.

The chain uses TRBV7-2 and TRBJ1-4; 10 positions agree with TRBD1. The CDR3 loop spans 16 amino acids. In germline, CDR1 is SGHTA, CDR2 FQGNSA. V trimming: 5 bases; J trimming: 8 bases; junction bases outside the gene matches: 11. The CDR3 reads CASSHRDRGVEEKLFF. CDR3 DNA: TGTGCCAGCAGCCATCGGGACAGGGGAGTGGAGGAAAAACTGTTTTTT.

This rearrangement joins TRBV10-2 to TRBJ1-5; D is perhaps TRBD1 (5 bases). CDR3 size: 14 residues. Germline CDR1 reads WSHSY; CDR2 reads SAAADI. V gave up 10 bases and J gave up 4 bases, with 17 bases separating them. The CDR3 spells CATAWGDRNQPQHF. In DNA form, the CDR3 reads TGCGCCACAGCATGGGGGGACCGTAATCAGCCCCAGCATTTT.